These 26 T cell receptor beta chains originate from one sample sequenced in a study. TCRdb itself ran the RT-PCR reads through MiXCR, one entry per CDR3 protein. Of about 700,000 distinct CDR3 sequences listed, approximately 15% are singletons. Sequencing input: memory CD4+ T cells from blood. These receptors all come from a female donor in good health, serving as a healthy control.

This clonotype has at least ten counts. The chain is built from TRBV7-2 and TRBJ2-5, with 7 bases identical to TRBD1. The CDR3 length is 13 residues. Germline trimming cut 8 bases from V and 1 base from J; bases unmatched to any gene: 4. In germline, CDR1 is SGHTA, CDR2 FQGNSA. DNA of the CDR3: TGTGCCAGCCGGACAGGCTCCCAAGAGACCCAGTACTTC. Its protein is CASRTGSQETQYF.

The chain recombines TRBV28 with TRBJ1-1, with D tentatively TRBD1 (5 bases). Germline V gene sequence: CDR1 MDHEN, CDR2 SYDVKM. The CDR3 sequence is 13 residues long. The CDR3 nucleotides are TGTGTCCTCCTCAGTCCCGGCGGGGGTGAAGCTTTCTTT. This encodes CVLLSPGGGEAFF.

There are a few counts of this clonotype. V is TRBV11-2 and J is TRBJ2-5, with TRBD1 matching 8 bases. Germline loops: CDR1 SGHAT, CDR2 FQNNGV. This CDR3 is 15 amino acids long. Trimming at V came to 4 bases and at J to 4 bases, leaving 8 bases not matched to a gene. The CDR3 DNA reads TGTGCCAGCAGCTCTAACCCGACAGGGGCAGAGACCCAGTACTTC. Its translation: CASSSNPTGAETQYF.

This clonotype came up a few times. The V and J genes are TRBV6-2 or TRBV6-3 and TRBJ1-5; TRBD1 agrees at 7 bases. Trimming removed 6 bases from V and 11 bases from J; junction bases left unmatched: 7. Germline CDR1 MNHEY, CDR2 SVGEGT. This CDR3 contains 12 residues. Here the CDR3 reads CASSLTGLAQHF. CDR3 DNA sequence: TGTGCCAGCAGCCTGACAGGGTTGGCCCAGCATTTT.

This clonotype has just a few counts. This chain joins TRBV7-8 and TRBJ2-7; possible D gene TRBD2, 6 bases. The CDR3 is made up of 13 amino acids. CDR1 SGHVS and CDR2 FQNEAQ come from the germline V gene. With 3 bases removed from V and 6 bases from J, the gap between germline ends came to 12 bases. Written as DNA, the CDR3 is TGTGCCAGCAGCTTGACTAGGTCTGGCGAGCAGTACTTC. Its protein product is CASSLTRSGEQYF.

V gene TRBV9 combines with J gene TRBJ1-1, with D tentatively TRBD1 (6 bases). Germline-derived CDR1 and CDR2 are SGDLS and YYNGEE. This CDR3 has 16 residues. Trimming stripped 0 bases from V and 0 bases from J, with 12 bases between. For the CDR3, the DNA is TGTGCCAGCAGCGTAGGGGCAGGGGCAATGAACACTGAAGCTTTCTTT. Its translation is CASSVGAGAMNTEAFF.

This chain joins TRBV4-1 and TRBJ2-1, with 8 positions matching TRBD2. This CDR3 spans 17 amino acids. Trimming took 1 base from V and 6 from J; bases not matched to a gene: 11. Germline CDR1 and CDR2: MGHRA and YSYEKL. The CDR3 DNA reads TGCGCCAGCAGCCAAGGATTACTAGCGGACCGGATCAATGAGCAGTTCTTC. Translating gives CASSQGLLADRINEQFF.

The rearrangement joins TRBV12-3 or TRBV12-4 to TRBJ1-6, with unresolved D. The CDR3 has 15 amino acids. V dropped 1 base and J dropped 8 bases, with 12 bases sitting between them. The CDR3 DNA reads as TGTGCCAGCAGTTTAGTCTCCCCTAGAGATTCACCCCTCCACTTT. It yields the protein CASSLVSPRDSPLHF.

This clonotype was found a few times. This rearrangement joins TRBV7-2 to TRBJ2-7; the D gene could be TRBD1 or TRBD2 (5 bases each). CDR1 SGHTA and CDR2 FQGNSA come from the germline V gene. Trimming removed 5 bases at V and 2 bases at J, with 13 bases between. The CDR3 consists of 14 residues. As DNA, the CDR3 is TGTGCCAGCAGCCGAGACACGGGGCCCTACGAGCAGTACTTC. Translation: CASSRDTGPYEQYF.

This clonotype was counted ten times or more. V usage is TRBV12-3 or TRBV12-4 and J usage is TRBJ2-5, with 11 bases that match TRBD1. The CDR3 totals 15 residues. V was clipped by 9 bases and J by 5 bases; unmatched bases: 11. DNA for the CDR3: TGTGCCAGTACCGCCGGGACAGGGGGGAGGGAGACCCAGTACTTC. This encodes CASTAGTGGRETQYF.

This clonotype has ten or more counts. The rearrangement links TRBV20-1 to TRBJ2-1; the D gene is possibly TRBD1 (6 bases). The CDR3 is made up of 14 amino acids. Germline loops: CDR1 DFQATT, CDR2 SNEGSKA (reference sequence). The V end lost 5 bases, the J end lost 8 bases, and 19 bases lay between the germline ends. The CDR3 spells CSASPGRKGDEQFF. CDR3 nucleotides: TGCAGTGCTTCTCCGGGTAGGAAGGGGGATGAGCAGTTCTTC.

The chain employs TRBV28 and TRBJ2-3, with 7 nucleotides matching TRBD1. This CDR3 has 13 residues. Germline V lookup: CDR1 MDHEN, CDR2 SYDVKM. The V segment lost 7 bases and the J segment 0 bases; nucleotides outside the gene matches: 1. CDR3 coding DNA: TGTGCCAGCAACAGGGGCAGCACAGATACGCAGTATTTT. Its protein is CASNRGSTDTQYF. The full variable domain, its missing parts supplied by reference TRBV28 and TRBJ2-3, is DVKVTQSSRYLVKRTGEKVFLECVQDMDHENMFWYRQDPGLGLRLIYFSYDVKMKEKGDIPEGYSVSREKKERFSLILESASTNQTSMYLCASNRGSTDTQYFGPGTRLTVL.

This clonotype was detected a few times. J is TRBJ2-7 and V is TRBV7-9, with D tentatively TRBD1 (6 bases). This CDR3 is built from 16 residues. V lost 1 base to trimming and J lost 1 base, with 14 bases between them. Germline V CDR1 and CDR2: SEHNR, FQNEAQ (reference sequence). For the CDR3, the DNA is TGTGCCAGCAGCTTAGGGCCAGGGGCGAGATCCTACGAGCAGTACTTC. Translation gives CASSLGPGARSYEQYF.

The chain has TRBV20-1 and TRBJ2-2; D is possibly TRBD2 (6 bases). CDR3 length: 14 amino acids. Germline V gives CDR1 DFQATT, CDR2 SNEGSKA (reference sequence). Deletions cut 6 bases from V and 2 bases from J, with 13 bases between. CDR3 loop: CSATGTPNTGELFF. The CDR3 DNA follows: TGCAGTGCCACCGGGACTCCTAACACCGGGGAGCTGTTTTTT.

The J gene is TRBJ1-5, the V gene TRBV19; maybe TRBD1 (6 bases). CDR1 is LNHDA, CDR2 SQIVND, per germline (reference sequence). CDR3 length: 13 amino acids. The germline V and J ends were trimmed by 3 bases and 12 bases, with 15 bases remaining between them. For the CDR3, the DNA is TGTGCCAGTAGTATTGGAGGAGACAGGTACCAGCATTTT. It encodes CASSIGGDRYQHF.

This clonotype was found many times. V gene TRBV7-9 combines with J gene TRBJ2-3; 7 nucleotides align to TRBD2. After removal of 5 bases from V and 1 base from J, the junction contained 6 bases not matched to a gene. CDR1 and CDR2 from the germline V gene are SEHNR and FQNEAQ (reference sequence). This CDR3 comprises 15 residues. The CDR3 DNA is TGTGCCAGCAGCCGGGGACTATCGGGCACAGATACGCAGTATTTT. This codes for CASSRGLSGTDTQYF.

V is TRBV2 and J is TRBJ1-2; D not certain. This CDR3 region has 15 residues. With 2 bases removed from V and 1 base from J, the gap between germline ends came to 11 bases. CDR1 and CDR2 from the germline V gene are SNHLY and FYNNEI. The CDR3 protein is CASSERTGVNYGYTF. The CDR3 DNA follows: TGTGCCAGCAGTGAACGGACGGGAGTTAACTATGGCTACACCTTC.

This clonotype was counted a few times. V is TRBV5-1 and J is TRBJ2-7; 14 nucleotides agree with TRBD2. The junction had 2 bases not matched to a gene; V was cut back by 0 bases and J by 6 bases. The CDR3 sequence is 15 residues long. The germline CDR1 and CDR2 sequences are SGHRS and YFSETQ. CDR3 DNA sequence: TGCGCCAGCAGCTTGGCCGGGACTAGCGGGAGCGAGCAGTACTTC. Amino acid sequence: CASSLAGTSGSEQYF.

This chain links TRBV3-1 with TRBJ2-3, with 10 bases lining up with TRBD2. The germline gives CDR1 LGHDT, CDR2 YNNKEL (reference sequence). After removal of 2 bases from V and 4 bases from J, the junction contained 3 bases not matched to a gene. The CDR3 spans 15 residues. CDR3 sequence reads: CASSQLAGVPDTQYF. CDR3 nucleotides: TGTGCCAGCAGCCAACTAGCGGGAGTGCCAGATACGCAGTATTTT.

The rearrangement links TRBV11-2 to TRBJ2-1, with no clear D. CDR1 and CDR2 from the germline V gene are SGHAT and FQNNGV. V lost 4 bases to trimming and J lost 6 bases, with 13 bases between them. This CDR3 contains 14 residues. CDR3 nucleotides: TGTGCCAGCAGCTCAGTGAGAATATTCAATGAGCAGTTCTTC. It yields the protein CASSSVRIFNEQFF.

This clonotype has a count of ten or more. J is TRBJ2-7 and V is TRBV27; possible D gene TRBD2, 5 bases. This CDR3 has 15 residues. In germline, CDR1 is MNHEY, CDR2 SMNVEV (reference sequence). V was cut by 5 bases and J by 7 bases, with 21 bases left in between. The CDR3 nucleotides read TGTGCCAGCAGTCCACGTGAGGGAATGTCGTGGGAGCAGTACTTC. Its protein is CASSPREGMSWEQYF.

V gene TRBV12-3 or TRBV12-4 combines with J gene TRBJ2-2; possible D gene TRBD2, 5 bases. CDR3 length: 16 amino acids. V lost 2 bases, J lost 4 bases, and 14 bases lay in between. The CDR3 DNA sequence: TGTGCCAGCAGTTTACGGACGTCTAGCCCCACCGGGGAGCTGTTTTTT. Translated: CASSLRTSSPTGELFF.

This clonotype was observed a few times. The chain uses TRBV20-1 and TRBJ2-3; 9 bases map to TRBD1. This CDR3 has 12 residues. J was trimmed by 12 bases and V by 5 bases; bases with no gene match: 9. Germline CDR1 DFQATT, CDR2 SNEGSKA (reference sequence). CDR3 residues: CSAWTGTGSQYF. CDR3 nucleotides: TGCAGTGCTTGGACCGGGACAGGGTCTCAGTATTTT.

This chain links TRBV28 with TRBJ2-7; D unclear. Germline assignment: CDR1 MDHEN and CDR2 SYDVKM. The V and J ends lost 10 bases and 6 bases respectively, with 10 bases between them. This CDR3 has 10 residues. The CDR3 protein is CATNKGEQYF. The DNA of the CDR3 is TGTGCCACCAACAAGGGCGAGCAGTACTTC. Based on the CDR3 plus reference TRBV28 and TRBJ2-7, the full variable domain is DVKVTQSSRYLVKRTGEKVFLECVQDMDHENMFWYRQDPGLGLRLIYFSYDVKMKEKGDIPEGYSVSREKKERFSLILESASTNQTSMYLCATNKGEQYFGPGTRLTVT.

This clonotype was counted ten times or more. The chain links TRBV20-1 to TRBJ2-3; TRBD2 matches 12 bases. Germline trimming cut 4 bases from V and 5 bases from J; bases unmatched to any gene: 4. The germline V gene has CDR1 DFQATT and CDR2 SNEGSKA (reference sequence). This CDR3 comprises 14 residues. The CDR3 reads CSATSGGAKDTQYF. CDR3 bases: TGCAGTGCTACTAGCGGGGGGGCAAAAGATACGCAGTATTTT.

This clonotype turned up a few times. This chain joins TRBV4-1 and TRBJ2-4; perhaps TRBD2 as D (6 bases). Looked up from germline, CDR1 is MGHRA and CDR2 is YSYEKL. CDR3 size: 13 residues. V was cut by 4 bases and J by 8 bases, with 12 bases left in between. CDR3 sequence: CASSPQWGDIQYF. In nucleotides, the CDR3 is TGCGCCAGCAGCCCACAATGGGGGGACATTCAGTACTTC.